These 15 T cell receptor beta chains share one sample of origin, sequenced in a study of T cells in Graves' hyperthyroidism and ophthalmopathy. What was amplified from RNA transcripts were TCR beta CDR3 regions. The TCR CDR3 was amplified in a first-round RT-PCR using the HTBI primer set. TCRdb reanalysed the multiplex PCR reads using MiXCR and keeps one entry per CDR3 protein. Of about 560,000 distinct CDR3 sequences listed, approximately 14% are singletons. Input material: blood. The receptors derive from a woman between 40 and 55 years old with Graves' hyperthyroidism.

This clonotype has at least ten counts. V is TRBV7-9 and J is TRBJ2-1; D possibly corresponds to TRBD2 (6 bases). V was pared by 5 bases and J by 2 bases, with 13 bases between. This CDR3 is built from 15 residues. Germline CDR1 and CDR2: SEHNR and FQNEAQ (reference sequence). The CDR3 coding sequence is TGTGCCAGCAGCGCAACCGGGACTCCCTACAATGAGCAGTTCTTC. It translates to CASSATGTPYNEQFF.

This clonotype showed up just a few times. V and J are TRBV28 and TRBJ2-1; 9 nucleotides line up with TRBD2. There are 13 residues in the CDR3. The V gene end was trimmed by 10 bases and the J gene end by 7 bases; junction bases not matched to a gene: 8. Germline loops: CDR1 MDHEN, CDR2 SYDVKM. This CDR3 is CATLGLAGNEQFF. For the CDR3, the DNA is TGTGCCACCCTGGGGCTAGCGGGGAATGAGCAGTTCTTC.

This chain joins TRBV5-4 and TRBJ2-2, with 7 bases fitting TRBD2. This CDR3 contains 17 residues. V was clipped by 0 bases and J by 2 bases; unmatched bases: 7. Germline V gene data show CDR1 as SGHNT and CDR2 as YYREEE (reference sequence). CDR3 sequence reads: CASSLAASGTNTGELFF. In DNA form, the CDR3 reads TGTGCCAGCAGCTTGGCTGCTAGCGGAACAAACACCGGGGAGCTGTTTTTT. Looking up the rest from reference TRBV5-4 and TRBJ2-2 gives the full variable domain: ETGVTQSPTHLIKTRGQQVTLRCSSQSGHNTVSWYQQALGQGPQFIFQYYREEENGRGNFPPRFSGLQFPNYSSELNVNALELDDSALYLCASSLAASGTNTGELFFGEGSRLTVL.

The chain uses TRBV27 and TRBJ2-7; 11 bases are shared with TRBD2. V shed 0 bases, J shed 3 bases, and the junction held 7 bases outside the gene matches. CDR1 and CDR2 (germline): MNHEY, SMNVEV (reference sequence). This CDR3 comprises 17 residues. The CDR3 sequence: CASSLSPGLAGVYEQYF. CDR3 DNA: TGTGCCAGCAGTTTATCCCCCGGACTAGCGGGCGTCTACGAGCAGTACTTC.

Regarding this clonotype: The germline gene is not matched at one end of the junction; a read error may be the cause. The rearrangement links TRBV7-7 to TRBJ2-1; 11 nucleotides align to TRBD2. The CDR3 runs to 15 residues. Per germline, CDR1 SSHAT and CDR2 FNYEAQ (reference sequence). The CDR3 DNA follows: TGTGCTAGCAGCCCCTCTAGCGGGAGGAACAATGAGCAGTTCTTC. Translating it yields CASSPSSGRNNEQFF.

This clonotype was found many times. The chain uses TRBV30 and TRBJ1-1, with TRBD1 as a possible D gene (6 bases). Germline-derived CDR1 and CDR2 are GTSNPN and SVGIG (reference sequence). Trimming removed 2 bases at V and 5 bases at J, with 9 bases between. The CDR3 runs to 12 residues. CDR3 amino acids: CAWSRGGTEAFF. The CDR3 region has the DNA TGTGCCTGGAGTCGAGGGGGGACTGAAGCTTTCTTT.

In DNA, the CDR3 is TGTGCCAGCAGCCAGACTCCCGGGACTAGCGGGAAAGGGAGCACAGATACGCAGTATTTT. This sequence encodes CASSQTPGTSGKGSTDTQYF. The chain uses TRBV3-1 and TRBJ2-3; TRBD2 agrees at 13 bases. The germline CDR1 and CDR2 sequences are LGHDT and YNNKEL (reference sequence). Trimming at V came to 3 bases and at J to 0 bases, leaving 12 bases not matched to a gene. The CDR3 has 20 residues.

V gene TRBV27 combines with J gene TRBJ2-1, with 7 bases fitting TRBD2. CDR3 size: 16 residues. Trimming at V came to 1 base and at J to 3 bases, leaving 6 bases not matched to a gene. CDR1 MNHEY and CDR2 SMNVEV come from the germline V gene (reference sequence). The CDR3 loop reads CASSLYGGSNYNEQFF. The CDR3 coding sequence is TGTGCCAGCAGTTTATACGGCGGGAGCAACTACAATGAGCAGTTCTTC.

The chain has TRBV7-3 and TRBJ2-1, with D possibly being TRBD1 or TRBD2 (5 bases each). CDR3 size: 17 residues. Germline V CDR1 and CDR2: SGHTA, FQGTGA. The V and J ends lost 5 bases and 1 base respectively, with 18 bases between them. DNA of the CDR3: TGTGCCAGCAGCCAAACCATCGGGGCCGGGTCCTACAATGAGCAGTTCTTC. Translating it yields CASSQTIGAGSYNEQFF.

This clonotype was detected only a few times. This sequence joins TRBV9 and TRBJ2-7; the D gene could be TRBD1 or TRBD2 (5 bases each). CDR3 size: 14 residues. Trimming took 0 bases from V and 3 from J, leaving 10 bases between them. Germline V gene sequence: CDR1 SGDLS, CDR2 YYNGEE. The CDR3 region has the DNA TGTGCCAGCAGCGTAGGAGGGGTTAGCTACGAGCAGTACTTC. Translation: CASSVGGVSYEQYF.

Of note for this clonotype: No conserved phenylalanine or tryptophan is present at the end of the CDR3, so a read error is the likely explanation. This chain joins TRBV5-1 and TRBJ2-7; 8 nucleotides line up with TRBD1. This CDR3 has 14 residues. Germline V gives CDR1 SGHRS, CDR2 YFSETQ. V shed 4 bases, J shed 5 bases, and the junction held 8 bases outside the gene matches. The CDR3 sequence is CASSTRDRPDEQYL. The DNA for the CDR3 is TGCGCCAGCAGCACTCGGGACAGGCCCGACGAGCAGTACTTG.

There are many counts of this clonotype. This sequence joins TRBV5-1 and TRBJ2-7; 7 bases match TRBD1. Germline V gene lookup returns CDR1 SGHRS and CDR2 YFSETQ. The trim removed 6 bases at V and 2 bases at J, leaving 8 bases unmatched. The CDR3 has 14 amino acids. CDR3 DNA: TGCGCCAGCACCCCCCGGCAGGGGGCCTACGAGCAGTACTTC. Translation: CASTPRQGAYEQYF.

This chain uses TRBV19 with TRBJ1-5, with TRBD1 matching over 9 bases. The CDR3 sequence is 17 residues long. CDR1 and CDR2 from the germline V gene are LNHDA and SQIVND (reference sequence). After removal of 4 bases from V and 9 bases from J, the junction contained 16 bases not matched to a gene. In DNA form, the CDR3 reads TGTGCCAGTAGTACTCGGGCGGTGACAGGGGGTGGTCGGCCCCAGCATTTT. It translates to CASSTRAVTGGGRPQHF.

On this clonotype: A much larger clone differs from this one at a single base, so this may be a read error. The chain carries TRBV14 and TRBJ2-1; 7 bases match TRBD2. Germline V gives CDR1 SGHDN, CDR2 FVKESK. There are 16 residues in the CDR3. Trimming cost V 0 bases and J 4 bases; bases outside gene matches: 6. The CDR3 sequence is CASSQDRLAVYNEQFF. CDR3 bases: TGTGCCAGCAGCCAAGATCGGCTAGCGGTGTACAATGAGCAGTTCTTC.

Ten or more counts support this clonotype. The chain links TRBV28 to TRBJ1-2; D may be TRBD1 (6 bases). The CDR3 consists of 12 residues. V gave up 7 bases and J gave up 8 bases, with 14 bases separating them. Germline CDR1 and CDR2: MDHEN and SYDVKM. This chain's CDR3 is CASTPLGGGYTF. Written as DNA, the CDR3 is TGTGCCAGCACCCCCTTGGGGGGCGGCTACACCTTC.